The rows below give T cell receptor beta chains drawn from one sample of a study of control samples from healthy donors and cancer patients. The assay was immunoSEQ multiplex PCR, and TCRdb's table has in-frame clones only and misses some. The repertoire has about 120,000 clones, approximately 90% of them found once; the top ten carry 2% to 3%. The sequenced material came from blood. Source of these receptors: a woman in her 70s in good health. The CDR3 runs from the conserved cysteine through the conserved F or W. A D gene is named only where the DNA matches it firmly. Size is stated for part of the rows, as once, few or many counts, or as a class when the clone is expanded.

>TRBV7-2|TRBJ2-5|TRBD2|.
TGTGCCAGCAGCGGTAGCGGGTTTCAAGAGACCCAGTACTTC
CASSGSGFQETQYF
>TRBV27|TRBJ2-7|.|once
TGTGCCAGCAGTTTACGCTGGGGTAGAACCTACGAGCAGTACTTC
CASSLRWGRTYEQYF
>TRBV18|TRBJ1-6|.|.
TGTGCCAGCTCCGCCGCGGGAGGTTATAATTCACCCCTCCACTTT
CASSAAGGYNSPLHF
>TRBV12-3/TRBV12-4|TRBJ1-2|.|.
TGTGCCAGCAGTTTAGGGGGGTTCTATGGCTACACCTTC
CASSLGGFYGYTF
>TRBV18|TRBJ1-5|TRBD1|.
TGTGCCAGCTCGCCTCGACAGGGGGCAAGCCAGCCCCAGCATTTT
CASSPRQGASQPQHF
>TRBV7-4|TRBJ2-7|.|.
TGTGCCAGCAGCTATAGAACCCCTAAGGGGGGGGCCTACGAGCAGTACTTC
CASSYRTPKGGAYEQYF
>TRBV10-3|TRBJ2-2|TRBD1|.
TGTGCCATCAGTGGGACTCTGACAGGGGACACCGGGGAGCTGTTTTTT
CAISGTLTGDTGELFF
>TRBV5-5|TRBJ1-4|.|.
TGTGCCAGCAGCTTGTCCCAGGCCAACGAAAAACTGTTTTTT
CASSLSQANEKLFF
>TRBV5-4|TRBJ1-1|.|.
TGTGCCAGCACCCAGGGGTCCGAAGCTTTCTTT
CASTQGSEAFF
>TRBV5-6|TRBJ2-3|TRBD2|.
TGTGCCAGCAGCTTGGCCGGACTAGCGGGGGGGTCAGATACGCAGTATTTT
CASSLAGLAGGSDTQYF
>TRBV5-1|TRBJ2-2|TRBD1|.
TGCGCCAGCAGCTTTCGAAGGACAGGGGACACCGGGGAGCTGTTTTTT
CASSFRRTGDTGELFF
>TRBV10-3|TRBJ2-5|TRBD2|.
TGTGCCATCAGTGCCAACGGACTAGTAGGGCAAGAGACCCAGTACTTC
CAISANGLVGQETQYF
>TRBV19|TRBJ2-2|.|.
TGTGCCAGTAAACGGGGTCAGACGAACACCGGGGAGCTGTTTTTT
CASKRGQTNTGELFF
>TRBV7-2|TRBJ1-2|.|once
TGTGCCAGCAGTGACACAGGGAGCTCTTACACCTTC
CASSDTGSSYTF
>TRBV19|TRBJ2-1|.|.
TGTGCCAGTAGGCTGGACAGCTCCTACAATGAGCAGTTCTTC
CASRLDSSYNEQFF
>TRBV4-3|TRBJ1-2|.|.
TGCGCCAGCAGCCCAGCAGGGAAGGGTTATGGCTACACCTTC
CASSPAGKGYGYTF
>TRBV19|TRBJ1-6|TRBD1|.
TGTGCCAGTAGTATCTCGGACAGGGTAAATAATTCACCCCTCCACTTT
CASSISDRVNNSPLHF
>TRBV9|TRBJ1-2|TRBD1|.
TGTGCCAGCAGCACAGGGGGAATGGTTGGTGGCTACACCTTC
CASSTGGMVGGYTF
>TRBV18|TRBJ2-2|.|.
TGTGCCAGCTCCCGGGGGCCACATTACCTCACCGGGGAGCTGTTTTTT
CASSRGPHYLTGELFF
>TRBV12-3/TRBV12-4|TRBJ2-7|.|.
TGTGCCAGCAGTGCAACTCTGGTGGAGCAGTACTTC
CASSATLVEQYF
>TRBV5-1|TRBJ2-7|.|.
TGCGCCAGCGGTACAGGGTCATCCTACGAGCAGTACTTC
CASGTGSSYEQYF
>TRBV29-1|TRBJ1-5|.|.
TGCAGCGTCGGGGGCCTCTCAGGCAATCAGCCCCAGCATTTT
CSVGGLSGNQPQHF
>TRBV11-2|TRBJ2-3|TRBD2|once
TGTGCCAGCAGCTTCGGGGGGGCCCTTGATACGCAGTATTTT
CASSFGGALDTQYF
>TRBV7-2|TRBJ2-5|.|.
TGTGCCAGCAGCCCCAGGGGAGCCCAGTACTTC
CASSPRGAQYF
>TRBV14|TRBJ2-5|TRBD2|.
TGTGCCAGCAGCCAACTAGCGGGGTTGGGGCAAGAGACCCAGTACTTC
CASSQLAGLGQETQYF
>TRBV2|TRBJ2-7|.|.
TGTGCCAGCAGTGAATATGATAGCAGCCACGAGCAGTACTTC
CASSEYDSSHEQYF
>TRBV5-6|TRBJ2-3|TRBD2|.
TGTGCCAGCAGCTCGTTAGCGGGGGGTTTCGCCACAGATACGCAGTATTTT
CASSSLAGGFATDTQYF
>TRBV18|TRBJ2-7|.|few
TGTGCCAGCTCACCAGGACTTATGAACGAGCAGTACTTC
CASSPGLMNEQYF